The sequence of this T cell receptor (beta chain) was determined in a study of blood T cell repertoires in COVID-19. Study-level background: Material from acute and convalescent COVID-19 was sourced from the United States, Italy and Spain. Nucleic acid was either cDNA or gDNA, and it came from T cells, B-cell-depleted T cells, or PBMCs.

Authors' analysis steps: Estimates of nucleated cell counts were drawn from the amplification of reference gene primers. Assay: immunoSEQ multiplex PCR; the TCRdb copy retains only in-frame clones and omits some. Clone size and the V and J calls come from that table; the DNA yielded D and trimming. The repertoire holds over 60,000 clones, over 75% seen once, with less than 25% in the top ten. V shed 6 bases, J shed 2 bases, and the junction held 14 bases outside the gene matches. The CDR3 has 18 amino acids. From germline, CDR1 is LGHDT and CDR2 YNNKEL (reference sequence). The chain recombines TRBV3-1 (or the pseudogene TRBV3-2) with TRBJ2-3; 10 bases are shared with TRBD2. The material sequenced was peripheral blood. This receptor was taken from a man at least 80 years old with active or convalescent COVID-19. CDR3 loop: CASSQYGSGGPFTDTQYF. In DNA form, the CDR3 reads TGTGCCAGCAGTCAGTACGGTAGCGGGGGGCCTTTCACAGATACGCAGTATTTT.